These 28 T cell receptor beta chains were all obtained from the same sample, sequenced in a study of T-cell memory formation after mild COVID-19. Each CDR3 protein gets one entry after TCRdb re-called the 5' RACE reads with MiXCR. The sample shows 530,000 or so distinct CDR3 sequences, roughly 17% of them seen only once. The sequenced sample consisted of PBMCs or a T cell subset sorted from them (not recorded which). These receptors all stem from an adult woman who had mild COVID-19 (a few samples of this study predate the infection). Cell type and time point are not known.

The rearrangement uses TRBV9 and TRBJ1-5; D unresolved. CDR3 length equals 13 residues. The germline CDR1 and CDR2 sequences are SGDLS and YYNGEE. Deletions cut 3 bases from V and 6 bases from J, with 10 bases between. CDR3 in amino acids: CASSGAGGQPQHF. In DNA form, the CDR3 reads TGTGCCAGCAGCGGAGCCGGCGGTCAGCCCCAGCATTTT.

This clonotype was seen only a few times. The chain recombines TRBV5-1 with TRBJ2-1, with TRBD2 matching 12 bases. Germline CDR1 reads SGHRS; CDR2 reads YFSETQ. J gave up 6 bases and V 0 bases, and 7 bases lay outside the gene matches. The CDR3 is 17 residues long. The CDR3 spells CASSLVTSGSYVNEQFF. The CDR3 coding sequence is TGCGCCAGCAGCTTGGTGACTAGCGGGAGTTATGTCAATGAGCAGTTCTTC. Full variable domain (remainder filled in from reference TRBV5-1 and TRBJ2-1): KAGVTQTPRYLIKTRGQQVTLSCSPISGHRSVSWYQQTPGQGLQFLFEYFSETQRNKGNFPGRFSGRQFSNSRSEMNVSTLELGDSALYLCASSLVTSGSYVNEQFFGPGTRLTVL.

The count of this clonotype is one. This chain uses TRBV12-3 or TRBV12-4 with TRBJ2-7, with 7 bases that match TRBD1. After removal of 5 bases from V and 1 base from J, the junction contained 5 bases not matched to a gene. There are 14 residues in the CDR3. The CDR3 region has the DNA TGTGCCAGCAGTCGGACAGGTGAATCCTACGAGCAGTACTTC. Amino acids: CASSRTGESYEQYF.

The J gene is TRBJ2-7, the V gene TRBV12-3 or TRBV12-4; 9 bases are shared with TRBD1. CDR3 length: 15 residues. J lost 1 base, V lost 5 bases, and 6 bases had no gene match. The DNA of the CDR3 is TGTGCCAGCAGTCCCGAGACAGGGGGATCCTACGAGCAGTACTTC. This encodes CASSPETGGSYEQYF.

This clonotype came up many times. The chain links TRBV20-1 to TRBJ2-7, with D perhaps matching TRBD1 or TRBD2 (6 bases each). Germline V gene data show CDR1 as DFQATT and CDR2 as SNEGSKA (reference sequence). CDR3 length equals 14 residues. V dropped 5 bases and J dropped 7 bases, with 21 bases sitting between them. The CDR3 DNA is TGCAGTGCTCCCCGGGGGCGGGCTATGGGAGAGCAGTACTTC. It yields the protein CSAPRGRAMGEQYF.

The chain joins TRBV5-1 to TRBJ2-1; the match to TRBD2 covers 12 bases. The J segment lost 2 bases and the V segment lost 1 base, leaving 7 bases of the junction unmatched. Per germline, CDR1 SGHRS and CDR2 YFSETQ. The CDR3 runs to 18 residues. The CDR3 sequence: CASSLSLAGGGAYNEQFF. The CDR3 DNA sequence: TGCGCCAGCAGCTTGAGCCTAGCGGGAGGGGGTGCCTACAATGAGCAGTTCTTC.

Many counts were recorded for this clonotype. The chain has TRBV5-5 and TRBJ2-4; 12 nucleotides agree with TRBD1. V gave up 2 bases and J gave up 5 bases; unmatched junction bases: 8. Germline CDR1 and CDR2: SGHKS and YYEKEE (reference sequence). This CDR3 has 17 residues. Here the CDR3 DNA reads TGTGCCAGCAGCTTTCTTTCCGGGACAGGGGGCGAAAACATTCAGTACTTC. It translates to CASSFLSGTGGENIQYF.

The chain links TRBV5-1 to TRBJ2-5; D ambiguous. The CDR3 loop spans 14 amino acids. Trimming left V 0 bases short and J 2 bases short, with 8 bases between. CDR1 and CDR2 (germline): SGHRS, YFSETQ. CDR3: CASSLAVGQETQYF. The CDR3 coding sequence is TGCGCCAGCAGCTTGGCAGTGGGGCAAGAGACCCAGTACTTC.

The CDR3 nucleotides are TGCGCCAGCAAGCCGGGACAGGGCACCTACGAGCAGTACTTC. The encoded protein is CASKPGQGTYEQYF. The chain recombines TRBV10-1 with TRBJ2-7; 9 bases agree with TRBD1. J gave up 2 bases and V 7 bases, and 6 bases lay outside the gene matches. Per the germline V gene, CDR1 is WNHNN and CDR2 is SYGVQD (reference sequence). This CDR3 has 14 amino acids.

This clonotype was recorded a few times. The chain carries TRBV5-1 and TRBJ2-1; D is uncertain. Trimming shortened V by 4 bases and J by 7 bases, and 12 bases separated the two germline ends. CDR1 is SGHRS and CDR2 is YFSETQ in the germline V gene. The CDR3 contains 13 residues. The CDR3: CASSASLGNEQFF. CDR3 sequence (DNA): TGCGCCAGCAGCGCCTCCCTAGGGAATGAGCAGTTCTTC.

The J gene is TRBJ2-5, the V gene TRBV2; 8 bases match TRBD2. V lost 9 bases to trimming and J lost 1 base; unmatched junction nucleotides: 4. The length of the CDR3 is 13 residues. Germline V lookup: CDR1 SNHLY, CDR2 FYNNEI. In DNA form, the CDR3 reads TGTGCCAGTTCACTAGCGGCCCAAGAGACCCAGTACTTC. This encodes CASSLAAQETQYF.

This clonotype was picked up a small number of times. The chain uses TRBV3-1 and TRBJ2-3, with 8 bases matching TRBD2. V dropped 4 bases and J dropped 3; count of bases not matched to a gene: 9. This CDR3 comprises 16 residues. Germline V CDR1 and CDR2: LGHDT, YNNKEL (reference sequence). CDR3 nucleotide sequence: TGTGCCAGCAGCCCAAGCTTCCTAGCGGGTACAGATACGCAGTATTTT. Protein: CASSPSFLAGTDTQYF.

Only a few counts were recorded for this clonotype. V is TRBV12-3 or TRBV12-4 and J is TRBJ2-3, with 9 nucleotides matching TRBD2. V lost 5 bases and J lost 2; bases outside the gene matches: 8. The CDR3 runs to 16 residues. This CDR3 reads CASSLGLASTTDTQYF. DNA for the CDR3: TGTGCCAGCAGTCTGGGACTAGCTAGTACCACAGATACGCAGTATTTT.

The J gene is TRBJ2-1, the V gene TRBV5-1; 9 bases map to TRBD2. This CDR3 is built from 16 residues. Germline loops: CDR1 SGHRS, CDR2 YFSETQ. The trim removed 4 bases at V and 5 bases at J, leaving 10 bases unmatched. CDR3 sequence reads: CASSTSLSGSDNEQFF. CDR3 nucleotide sequence: TGCGCCAGCAGCACGAGCCTTAGCGGGAGCGACAATGAGCAGTTCTTC.

This clonotype was observed at least ten times. The chain recombines TRBV4-1 with TRBJ2-1; no firm D call. Germline CDR1 is MGHRA and CDR2 is YSYEKL. The length of the CDR3 is 18 residues. The V gene lost 2 bases and the J gene lost 0 bases, with 17 bases spanning the gap. The CDR3 region has the DNA TGCGCCAGCAGCCAATCCCCCCGGGCAGGTCCCTCCTACAATGAGCAGTTCTTC. Encoded protein: CASSQSPRAGPSYNEQFF.

This chain links TRBV7-9 with TRBJ1-1; D unclear. CDR1 and CDR2 (germline): SEHNR, FQNEAQ (reference sequence). Trimming stripped 2 bases from V and 1 base from J, with 11 bases between. The CDR3 loop spans 15 amino acids. CDR3: CASSLPSGRNTEAFF. CDR3 DNA: TGTGCCAGCAGCTTACCGTCGGGTCGGAACACTGAAGCTTTCTTT. Supplemented by reference TRBV7-9 and TRBJ1-1, the full variable domain reads DTGVSQNPRHKITKRGQNVTFRCDPISEHNRLYWYRQTLGQGPEFLTYFQNEAQLEKSRLLSDRFSAERPKGSFSTLEIQRTEQGDSAMYLCASSLPSGRNTEAFFGQGTRLTVV.

This clonotype was picked up a small number of times. The chain is built from TRBV25-1 and TRBJ2-5; 10 bases are a match to TRBD2. This CDR3 region has 13 residues. CDR1 is MGHDK, CDR2 SYGVNS, per germline. Germline trimming cut 6 bases from V and 5 bases from J; bases unmatched to any gene: 3. This CDR3 is CASSQTSGETQYF. In DNA form, the CDR3 reads TGTGCCAGCAGCCAGACTAGCGGGGAGACCCAGTACTTC.

This clonotype has a handful of counts. The chain links TRBV10-3 to TRBJ2-7; 8 bases are a match to TRBD2. The length of the CDR3 is 13 residues. After removal of 4 bases from V and 12 bases from J, the junction contained 11 bases not matched to a gene. CDR1 and CDR2 from the germline V gene are ENHRY and SYGVKD. The DNA of the CDR3 is TGTGCCATCAGTGCACTAGCGGAGATGGCTCCGTACTTC. Protein sequence: CAISALAEMAPYF.

This clonotype was counted only a few times. The J gene is TRBJ1-2, the V gene TRBV5-1, with 8 positions matching TRBD1. Looked up from germline, CDR1 is SGHRS and CDR2 is YFSETQ. V was clipped by 0 bases and J by 8 bases; unmatched bases: 9. The length of the CDR3 is 15 residues. CDR3 sequence: CASSLARTGQGGYTF. DNA for the CDR3: TGCGCCAGCAGCTTGGCGAGAACTGGACAGGGAGGCTACACCTTC. Filled out from reference TRBV5-1 and TRBJ1-2, the complete variable domain reads KAGVTQTPRYLIKTRGQQVTLSCSPISGHRSVSWYQQTPGQGLQFLFEYFSETQRNKGNFPGRFSGRQFSNSRSEMNVSTLELGDSALYLCASSLARTGQGGYTFGSGTRLTVV.

V gene TRBV9 combines with J gene TRBJ2-5; D remains ambiguous. V lost 2 bases and J 0 bases, leaving 14 bases between the germline ends. CDR1 and CDR2 from the germline V gene are SGDLS and YYNGEE. The CDR3 has 16 amino acids. CDR3 in DNA: TGTGCCAGCAGCGTCCCCCCCCAGCTAAACCAAGAGACCCAGTACTTC. Its translation is CASSVPPQLNQETQYF.

At least ten counts were recorded for this clonotype. V and J are TRBV5-5 and TRBJ1-5, with D maybe TRBD1 (6 bases). V lost 1 base, J lost 12 bases, and 11 bases lay in between. The CDR3 is made up of 12 amino acids. Germline CDR1 and CDR2: SGHKS and YYEKEE (reference sequence). CDR3 region: CASSLPGGLQHF. The CDR3 DNA reads as TGTGCCAGCAGCTTGCCCGGGGGGCTCCAGCATTTT.

This clonotype was observed a few times. The chain uses TRBV3-1 and TRBJ2-3; 10 bases match TRBD2. J gave up 4 bases and V 8 bases, and 6 bases lay outside the gene matches. The germline CDR1 and CDR2 sequences are LGHDT and YNNKEL (reference sequence). The CDR3 contains 14 residues. The CDR3, as DNA: TGTGCCAGCGGCGAGCGGGGGGGCCCAGATACGCAGTATTTT. It encodes CASGERGGPDTQYF.

The chain recombines TRBV12-3 or TRBV12-4 with TRBJ1-1; 7 nucleotides align to TRBD1. With V trimmed by 3 bases and J by 7 bases, 2 bases remained unmatched. The CDR3 extends over 12 amino acids. CDR3 amino acids: CASSLGQIEAFF. DNA for the CDR3: TGTGCCAGCAGTTTGGGACAGATTGAAGCTTTCTTT.

The chain joins TRBV12-3 or TRBV12-4 to TRBJ1-2; D is perhaps TRBD1 (5 bases). With 6 bases removed from V and 5 bases from J, the gap between germline ends came to 7 bases. The CDR3 has 11 amino acids. Here the CDR3 reads CASRTDYGYTF. CDR3 sequence (DNA): TGTGCCAGCAGGACAGATTATGGCTACACCTTC.

This clonotype was seen only a few times. The V and J genes are TRBV10-3 and TRBJ2-7; D is unclear. Per germline, CDR1 ENHRY and CDR2 SYGVKD. V dropped 8 bases and J dropped 0 bases, with 11 bases sitting between them. CDR3 length: 13 residues. The CDR3 nucleotides are TGTGCCATCCAGTACCCCAGCTCCTACGAGCAGTACTTC. Protein product: CAIQYPSSYEQYF.

This clonotype was seen more than once but under ten times. The rearrangement uses TRBV29-1 and TRBJ1-2, with a weak D call TRBD1 (5 bases). Trimming removed 4 bases from V and 0 bases from J, with 9 bases in between. Germline CDR1 and CDR2: SQVTM and ANQGSEA. The CDR3 contains 13 residues. Here the CDR3 reads CSVAGLTNYGYTF. CDR3 sequence (DNA): TGCAGCGTTGCAGGGTTAACTAACTATGGCTACACCTTC.

The J gene is TRBJ2-3, the V gene TRBV5-6; 8 nucleotides align to TRBD2. Germline CDR1 is SGHDT and CDR2 is YYEEEE. This CDR3 region has 17 residues. V was pared by 4 bases and J by 6 bases, with 16 bases of the junction left unmatched. DNA for the CDR3: TGTGCCAGCAGCCTCCGTTACCGCGGGGGGCGCCTGGATACGCAGTATTTT. It translates to CASSLRYRGGRLDTQYF.

This clonotype was seen more than once but under ten times. The chain joins TRBV9 to TRBJ1-2; D might be TRBD1 (5 bases). Per germline, CDR1 SGDLS and CDR2 YYNGEE. This CDR3 is built from 14 residues. The V gene lost 0 bases and the J gene lost 5 bases, with 11 bases spanning the gap. For the CDR3, the DNA is TGTGCCAGCAGCGTAGCTGACGAGGGGTATGGCTACACCTTC. It is translated as CASSVADEGYGYTF.